A selection of T cell receptor beta chains follows, all from one sample in a study of blood T cell repertoires in COVID-19. The data were produced by immunoSEQ multiplex PCR, yet TCRdb's version contains in-frame clones alone and is incomplete. Of about 140,000 clones detected, over 80% appear once; the ten largest clones hold 1.6%. The specimen was peripheral blood. These receptors all stem from a human donor in a cohort sampled during active COVID-19. CDR3s include the opening cysteine and the closing phenylalanine or tryptophan. A D gene is named only where the DNA matches it firmly. Size tells how often a clone was seen (once, few, many) or the class of an expanded clone, and some rows leave it out.

V	D	J	size	CDR3	DNA
TRBV5-4	TRBD1	TRBJ2-7	-	CASSSGQGTLYEQYF	TGTGCCAGCAGCTCGGGACAGGGGACACTCTACGAGCAGTACTTC
TRBV11-2	-	TRBJ1-6	-	CASSLAGAVSSYNSPLHF	TGTGCCAGCAGCTTAGCAGGGGCCGTCAGCTCCTATAATTCACCCCTCCACTTT
TRBV11-2	-	TRBJ2-4	once	CASSKSGAKNIQYF	TGTGCCAGCAGCAAAAGCGGGGCCAAAAACATTCAGTACTTC
TRBV9	-	TRBJ1-1	-	CASSRAGGADTEAFF	TGTGCCAGCAGCCGCGCGGGAGGGGCAGACACTGAAGCTTTCTTT
TRBV11-2	-	TRBJ2-1	-	CASSDGDLYNEQFF	TGTGCCAGCAGCGACGGAGATCTCTACAATGAGCAGTTCTTC
TRBV29-1	TRBD2	TRBJ2-3	-	CSVELMAGASTDTQYF	TGCAGCGTTGAACTCATGGCGGGAGCTAGCACAGATACGCAGTATTTT
TRBV6-6	-	TRBJ2-1	-	CASSSSGVTYNEQFF	TGTGCCAGCAGTTCCTCAGGGGTAACCTACAATGAGCAGTTCTTC
TRBV7-9	TRBD2	TRBJ2-1	-	CASSSTPGLADEQFF	TGTGCCAGCAGCTCCACCCCCGGACTAGCCGATGAGCAGTTCTTC
TRBV7-8	-	TRBJ2-7	-	CASSLAGAQAQEQYF	TGTGCCAGCAGCTTAGCTGGGGCTCAGGCCCAGGAGCAGTACTTC
TRBV19	-	TRBJ2-1	few	CASSIDFAGSSYNEQFF	TGTGCCAGTAGTATAGATTTTGCGGGAAGCTCCTACAATGAGCAGTTCTTC
TRBV12-3/TRBV12-4	-	TRBJ2-1	-	CASTLIQDNEQFF	TGTGCCAGCACCCTAATACAGGACAATGAGCAGTTCTTC
TRBV5-1	-	TRBJ2-5	once	CASSLWRGGETQYF	TGCGCCAGCAGCTTGTGGCGGGGCGGGGAGACCCAGTACTTC
TRBV10-3	-	TRBJ2-1	few	CAISAGLLEQFF	TGTGCCATCAGTGCTGGACTTCTTGAGCAGTTCTTC
TRBV7-2	-	TRBJ1-5	-	CASSTGNKISNQPQHF	TGTGCCAGCAGCACCGGGAATAAGATTAGCAATCAGCCCCAGCATTTT
TRBV5-1	TRBD1	TRBJ1-1	-	CASRRQGRTEAFF	TGCGCCAGCAGGCGACAGGGGAGGACTGAAGCTTTCTTT
TRBV11-2	-	TRBJ2-1	-	CASSSRSFGEQFF	TGTGCCAGCAGCTCCCGCTCCTTCGGTGAGCAGTTCTTC
TRBV12-3/TRBV12-4	-	TRBJ1-1	-	CASSPTLNTEAFF	TGTGCCAGCAGTCCGACATTGAACACTGAAGCTTTCTTT
TRBV15	-	TRBJ1-4	-	CATSRDRGMEKLFF	TGTGCCACCAGCAGAGATCGGGGGATGGAAAAACTGTTTTTT
TRBV7-2	-	TRBJ2-2	-	CASSLKMGGGTGELFF	TGTGCCAGCAGCTTAAAAATGGGAGGTGGCACCGGGGAGCTGTTTTTT
TRBV5-1	TRBD1	TRBJ2-7	-	CASSLDRGEYEQYF	TGCGCCAGCAGCCTAGACAGGGGGGAATACGAGCAGTACTTC
TRBV27	TRBD2	TRBJ2-1	-	CASSLAGRSYNEQFF	TGTGCCAGCAGCCTAGCGGGTCGCTCCTACAATGAGCAGTTCTTC
TRBV5-4	-	TRBJ2-2	-	CAILSRGASGELFF	TGTGCCATCCTGTCTCGGGGGGCCTCCGGGGAGCTGTTTTTT
TRBV6-2/TRBV6-3	TRBD1	TRBJ2-2	-	CASSYWTGVDGELFF	TGTGCCAGCAGTTACTGGACAGGGGTTGACGGGGAGCTGTTTTTT
TRBV29-1	-	TRBJ1-4	-	CSVSKGGRDEKLFF	TGCAGCGTTTCCAAAGGGGGTCGCGATGAAAAACTGTTTTTT
TRBV18	-	TRBJ1-1	-	CASSPQDSEAFF	TGTGCCAGCTCACCGCAGGATTCGGAAGCTTTCTTT
TRBV10-3	TRBD1	TRBJ2-5	once	CAISGLGQGLETQYF	TGTGCCATCAGTGGGTTGGGACAGGGGTTGGAGACCCAGTACTTC
TRBV19	-	TRBJ1-4	-	CASSMGPNEKLFF	TGTGCCAGTAGTATGGGGCCTAATGAAAAACTGTTTTTT
TRBV12-5	-	TRBJ1-5	-	CASGLVLGTTRGNQPQHF	TGTGCTAGTGGTTTGGTCCTCGGCACAACTAGGGGCAATCAGCCCCAGCATTTT
TRBV30	TRBD2	TRBJ2-1	few	CAWSEGLAGGVQFF	TGTGCCTGGAGTGAAGGACTAGCGGGAGGGGTGCAGTTCTTC
TRBV7-2	-	TRBJ2-3	few	CASSTAVDTDTQYF	TGTGCCAGCAGTACAGCGGTAGACACAGATACGCAGTATTTT
TRBV18	-	TRBJ2-5	-	CASSTGLGETQYF	TGTGCCAGCTCGACAGGTCTAGGGGAGACCCAGTACTTC
TRBV19	TRBD2	TRBJ2-1	-	CASSNPGLAGVGEQFF	TGTGCCAGTAGTAACCCGGGACTAGCGGGAGTTGGAGAGCAGTTCTTC
TRBV5-1	-	TRBJ2-7	once	CASSLGAGNFYSYEQYF	TGCGCCAGCAGCTTAGGGGCAGGGAATTTTTACTCCTACGAGCAGTACTTC
TRBV9	TRBD2	TRBJ2-1	-	CASSVGLAGYNEQFF	TGTGCCAGCAGCGTGGGCCTAGCGGGTTACAATGAGCAGTTCTTC
TRBV5-1	TRBD1	TRBJ2-5	-	CASSVTGIETQYF	TGCGCCAGCAGCGTGACAGGGATCGAGACCCAGTACTTC
TRBV12-5	-	TRBJ2-3	-	CASGPPRTGRDLTDTQYF	TGTGCTAGTGGTCCCCCCCGCACAGGGAGGGACCTTACAGATACGCAGTATTTT
TRBV10-3	-	TRBJ2-7	-	CAINTGSREQYF	TGTGCCATCAATACGGGGTCGAGGGAGCAGTACTTC
TRBV30	TRBD1	TRBJ1-1	-	CAWKTGSNTEAFF	TGTGCCTGGAAGACAGGGAGCAACACTGAAGCTTTCTTT
TRBV6-5	TRBD1	TRBJ2-3	-	CASSYSQGARLDTQYF	TGTGCCAGCAGTTACTCACAGGGGGCACGGTTAGATACGCAGTATTTT
TRBV3-1/TRBV3-2	-	TRBJ1-6	-	CASSQGRRVSPLHF	TGTGCCAGCAGCCAAGGTCGCAGGGTTTCACCCCTCCACTTT
TRBV5-1	-	TRBJ1-3	-	CASSLGHNSGNTIYF	TGCGCCAGCAGCTTGGGACACAACTCTGGAAACACCATATATTTT
TRBV28	-	TRBJ2-4	-	CASSLGAVAKNIQYF	TGTGCCAGCAGTTTGGGGGCGGTAGCCAAAAACATTCAGTACTTC